A selection of T cell receptor beta chains follows, all from one sample in a study of cytomegalovirus exposure and HLA in healthy donors. Assay: immunoSEQ multiplex PCR; the TCRdb copy retains only in-frame clones and omits some. The sample records approximately 120,000 clones, roughly 90% being singletons. The sequenced sample was PBMCs. All receptors come from a young woman in good health and CMV-seronegative. The CDR3 runs from the conserved cysteine through the conserved F or W. The D gene is left open where the match is weak. Clone sizes are given selectively: once, few, many, or a class where the clone is expanded.

clone_size: -
d_call: TRBD2
v_call: TRBV28
j_call: TRBJ2-3
cdr3_nt: TGTGCAACTAGCGGGAGATGGTACGGGTTAACAGATACGCAGTATTTT
cdr3_aa: CATSGRWYGLTDTQYF

clone_size: -
d_call: TRBD1
v_call: TRBV19
j_call: TRBJ2-7
cdr3_nt: TGTGCCAGTAGTACCCGCCCGACAGGGAACTACGAGCAGTACTTC
cdr3_aa: CASSTRPTGNYEQYF

clone_size: -
d_call: TRBD2
v_call: TRBV6-5
j_call: TRBJ2-5
cdr3_nt: TGTGCCAGCAGTCCCCTAGCGGGGAGGGGGGAGACCCAGTACTTC
cdr3_aa: CASSPLAGRGETQYF

clone_size: -
d_call: -
v_call: TRBV18
j_call: TRBJ1-3
cdr3_nt: TGTGCCAGCTCACCGGCAGGGTCTGGAAACACCATATATTTT
cdr3_aa: CASSPAGSGNTIYF

clone_size: few
d_call: TRBD1
v_call: TRBV2
j_call: TRBJ1-6
cdr3_nt: TGTGCCAGCAGTGGACAGGGAGATTCACCCCTCCACTTT
cdr3_aa: CASSGQGDSPLHF

clone_size: -
d_call: TRBD1
v_call: TRBV5-1
j_call: TRBJ2-3
cdr3_nt: TGCGCCAGCAGCTTGAACCTTGGACAGGGCAACACAGATACGCAGTATTTT
cdr3_aa: CASSLNLGQGNTDTQYF

clone_size: few
d_call: -
v_call: TRBV7-9
j_call: TRBJ2-2
cdr3_nt: TGTGCCAGCAGCTTATACTACGGGTCCGGGGAGCTGTTTTTT
cdr3_aa: CASSLYYGSGELFF

clone_size: few
d_call: TRBD2
v_call: TRBV27
j_call: TRBJ2-7
cdr3_nt: TGTGCCAGCAGTCCGACTAGCGGGAGAAATGAGCAGTACTTC
cdr3_aa: CASSPTSGRNEQYF

clone_size: -
d_call: -
v_call: TRBV27
j_call: TRBJ1-5
cdr3_nt: TGTGCCAGCAGACCCGACACTAGCAATCAGCCCCAGCATTTT
cdr3_aa: CASRPDTSNQPQHF

clone_size: few
d_call: -
v_call: TRBV6-6
j_call: TRBJ2-4
cdr3_nt: TGTGCCAGCAGTTACGGCGAACAGGGCGGGTTCATTCAGTACTTC
cdr3_aa: CASSYGEQGGFIQYF

clone_size: -
d_call: -
v_call: TRBV28
j_call: TRBJ2-7
cdr3_nt: TGTGCCAGCACCCCCACCCCTACCACGGACAGACCAATATTCTCCTACGAGCAGTACTTC
cdr3_aa: CASTPTPTTDRPIFSYEQYF

clone_size: -
d_call: TRBD1
v_call: TRBV27
j_call: TRBJ1-1
cdr3_nt: TGTGCCAGCAGTCAATTGGGACAGGAAGCTTTCTTT
cdr3_aa: CASSQLGQEAFF

clone_size: -
d_call: TRBD1
v_call: TRBV6-5
j_call: TRBJ1-3
cdr3_nt: TGTGCCAGCAGTTCGGGACAGGGCGGGAACACCATATATTTT
cdr3_aa: CASSSGQGGNTIYF

clone_size: -
d_call: TRBD2
v_call: TRBV7-8
j_call: TRBJ2-1
cdr3_nt: TGTGCCAGCAGCTACTGGGGGGGGTCCTACAATGAGCAGTTCTTC
cdr3_aa: CASSYWGGSYNEQFF

clone_size: -
d_call: -
v_call: TRBV28
j_call: TRBJ2-1
cdr3_nt: TGTGCCAGCAGGTTCCGACTAGTCCACGAGCAGTTCTTC
cdr3_aa: CASRFRLVHEQFF